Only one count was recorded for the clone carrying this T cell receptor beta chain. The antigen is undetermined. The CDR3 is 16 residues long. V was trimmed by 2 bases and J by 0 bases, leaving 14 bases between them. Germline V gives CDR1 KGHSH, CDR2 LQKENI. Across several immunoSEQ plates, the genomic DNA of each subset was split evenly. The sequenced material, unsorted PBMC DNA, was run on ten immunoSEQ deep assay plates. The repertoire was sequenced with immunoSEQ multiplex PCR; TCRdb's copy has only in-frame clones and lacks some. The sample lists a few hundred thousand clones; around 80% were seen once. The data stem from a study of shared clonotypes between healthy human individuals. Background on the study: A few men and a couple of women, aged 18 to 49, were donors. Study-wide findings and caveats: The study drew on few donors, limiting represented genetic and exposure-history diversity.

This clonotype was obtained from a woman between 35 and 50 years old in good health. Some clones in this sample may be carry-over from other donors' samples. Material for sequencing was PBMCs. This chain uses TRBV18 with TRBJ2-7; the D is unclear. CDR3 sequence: CASSPAAGSGSYEQYF. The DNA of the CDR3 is TGTGCCAGCTCACCAGCGGCAGGTTCAGGCTCCTACGAGCAGTACTTC. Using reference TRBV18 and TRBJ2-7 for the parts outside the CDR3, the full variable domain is NAGVMQNPRHLVRRRGQEARLRCSPMKGHSHVYWYRQLPEEGLKFMVYLQKENIIDESGMPKERFSAEFPKEGPSILRIQQVVRGDSAAYFCASSPAAGSGSYEQYFGPGTRLTVT.